This T cell receptor (beta chain) came from a study of a mutant IDH1 vaccine in newly diagnosed glioma. Study-wide context: Sex distribution of treated patients was about 60% male and approximately 38% female; mean age was around 40 years. Earlier care involved radiotherapy, temozolomide, or both, and the majority received both.

Method: immunoSEQ multiplex PCR; TCRdb's copy keeps in-frame clones and lacks some. The sample holds approximately 35,000 clones, 70% to 90% seen once. Time point denoted: baseline, week 1 (first vaccination visit). Treatment in this sample: pre-vaccination baseline after standard-of-care therapy. Looked up from germline, CDR1 is SGHKS and CDR2 is YYEKEE (reference sequence). CDR3 length: 14 amino acids. After removal of 4 bases from V and 7 bases from J, the junction contained 7 bases not matched to a gene. Only one count was recorded for this clone. The chain combines TRBV5-5 with TRBJ1-4, with TRBD1 matching 7 bases. The TCR sequence derives from a middle-aged woman with glioma. This material consisted of PBMCs, taken from a glioma patient treated with radiotherapy, temozolomide or both. The DNA of the CDR3 is TGTGCCAGCAGCCCGACAGGGACCGCTGAAAAACTGTTTTTT. Its protein is CASSPTGTAEKLFF.